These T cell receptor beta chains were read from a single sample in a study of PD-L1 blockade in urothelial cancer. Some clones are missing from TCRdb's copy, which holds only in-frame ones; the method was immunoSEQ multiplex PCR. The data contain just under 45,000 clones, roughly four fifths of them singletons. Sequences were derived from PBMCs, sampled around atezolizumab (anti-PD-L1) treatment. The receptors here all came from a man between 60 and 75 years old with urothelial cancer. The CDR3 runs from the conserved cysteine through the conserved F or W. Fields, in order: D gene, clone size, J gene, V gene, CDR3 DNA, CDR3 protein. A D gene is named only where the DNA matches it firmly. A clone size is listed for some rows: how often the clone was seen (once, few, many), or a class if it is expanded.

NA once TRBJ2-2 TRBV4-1 TGCGCCAGCAGCCAAGCCGCAGGTGGCAGGGACACCGGGGAGCTGTTTTTT CASSQAAGGRDTGELFF
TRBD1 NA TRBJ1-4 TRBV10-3 TGTGCCATCAGTGAAAAGGGACAGGGGGGTGAAAAACTGTTTTTT CAISEKGQGGEKLFF
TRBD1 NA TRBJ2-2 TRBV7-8 TGTGCCAGCAGCTTGACCATCCGGGACAGGGCGGCCGGGGAGCTGTTTTTT CASSLTIRDRAAGELFF
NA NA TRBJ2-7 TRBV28 TGTGCCAGCATAAGTATGGGCGGACAAAAATACGAGCAGTACTTC CASISMGGQKYEQYF
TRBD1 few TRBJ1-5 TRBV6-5 TGTGCCAGCAGTAAGACAGGGATGAATCAGCCCCAGCATTTT CASSKTGMNQPQHF
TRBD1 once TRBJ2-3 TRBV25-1 TGTGCCAGCAGCAAGGACAGGACGGGCACAGATACGCAGTATTTT CASSKDRTGTDTQYF
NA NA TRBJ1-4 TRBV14 TGTGCCAGCAGCCGGGGAGGTAGTGAAAAACTGTTTTTT CASSRGGSEKLFF
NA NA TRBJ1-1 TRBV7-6 TGTGCCAGCAGCTCCGACCCGGCCGGGACTGAAGCTTTCTTT CASSSDPAGTEAFF
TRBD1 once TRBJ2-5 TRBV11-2 TGTGCCAGCAGCCTTGAACGGACAGGGGGAGTTCGAGAGACCCAGTACTTC CASSLERTGGVRETQYF
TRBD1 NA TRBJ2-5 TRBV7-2 TGTGCCAGCAACCTCCGGGACAGGGATGGCGAGACCCAGTACTTC CASNLRDRDGETQYF
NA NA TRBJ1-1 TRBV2 TGTGCCAGCATTGACGACAGGAGGACTGAAGCTTTCTTT CASIDDRRTEAFF
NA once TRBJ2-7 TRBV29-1 TGCAGCGTTGCGAGTCAGGCTAACTTC CSVASQANF
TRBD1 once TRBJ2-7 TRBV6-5 TGTGCCACCCAGCCTAGACAGGGCCGCTACGAGCAGTACTTC CATQPRQGRYEQYF
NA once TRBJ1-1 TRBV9 TGTGCCAGCAGCGTTTCGGGAACGAACACTGAAGCTTTCTTT CASSVSGTNTEAFF
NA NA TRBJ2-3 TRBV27 TGTGCCAGCAGAACTACAGGGCCCACAGATACGCAGTATTTT CASRTTGPTDTQYF
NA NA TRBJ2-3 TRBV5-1 TGCGCCAGCAGCATTGGACAGACAACAGATACGCAGTATTTT CASSIGQTTDTQYF
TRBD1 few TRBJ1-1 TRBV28 TGTGCCAGCAGCCAGGGGGACACTGAAGCTTTCTTT CASSQGDTEAFF
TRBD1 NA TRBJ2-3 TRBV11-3 TGTGCCAGCAGCTTGCGGGACAGGGCCACAGATACGCAGTATTTT CASSLRDRATDTQYF
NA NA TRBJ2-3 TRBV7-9 TGTGCCAGCAGCCGAGCGAGATCCCGCGGGGGCATAGGCACAGATACGCAGTATTTT CASSRARSRGGIGTDTQYF
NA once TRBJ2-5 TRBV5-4 TGTGCCAGCAGCTTGGAACAGACCGGTGGGCAAGAGACCCAGTACTTC CASSLEQTGGQETQYF
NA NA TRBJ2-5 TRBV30 TGTGCCTGGAGCGGGGACTGGGGGAAACGGGAGACCCAGTACTTC CAWSGDWGKRETQYF
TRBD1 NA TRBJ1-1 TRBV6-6 TGTGCCAGCAGGCCAAGCGACAGGGGGCGTTTTACTGAAGCTTTCTTT CASRPSDRGRFTEAFF
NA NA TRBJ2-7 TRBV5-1 TGCGCCAGCCCCCCGGAGCAGTACTTC CASPPEQYF
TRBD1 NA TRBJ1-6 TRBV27 TGTGCCAGCAGTGTAGGGACAGGGGGTAATTCACCCCTCCACTTT CASSVGTGGNSPLHF
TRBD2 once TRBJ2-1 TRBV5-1 TGCGCCAGCAGTCTTCAAAAACCCCCGGGACTAGCGGGGGGGACCGACTTTGGTGATGAGCAGTTCTTC CASSLQKPPGLAGGTDFGDEQFF
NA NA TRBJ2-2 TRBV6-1 TGTGCCAGCAGTGGGGGGCTAGTGACCGGGGAGCTGTTTTTT CASSGGLVTGELFF
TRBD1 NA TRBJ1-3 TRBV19 TGTGCCAGTCGACAGGGGTTCAATCGGGACACCATATATTTT CASRQGFNRDTIYF
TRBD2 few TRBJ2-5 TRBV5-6 TGTGCCAGCAGCGAAATTGGACTAGCGGGGGGGAAAGAGACCCAGTACTTC CASSEIGLAGGKETQYF
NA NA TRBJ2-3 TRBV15 TGTGCCACCGCCACCGGCGGGGTTCGCACAGATACGCAGTATTTT CATATGGVRTDTQYF
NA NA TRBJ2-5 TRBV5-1 TGCGCCAGCAGCGCAGGGGGGTTCCTCCAAGAGACCCAGTACTTC CASSAGGFLQETQYF
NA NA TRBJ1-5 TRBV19 TGTGCCAGTAGTATAGACTTTACCGGGAAATTTAGTCAGCCCCAGCATTTT CASSIDFTGKFSQPQHF
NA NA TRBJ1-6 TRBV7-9 TGTGCCAGCAGCTTAGAACAGGGAACGAATTCACCCCTCCACTTT CASSLEQGTNSPLHF
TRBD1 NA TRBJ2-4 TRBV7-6 TGTGCCAGCAGCAAGGGACAGGGAAACATTCAGTACTTC CASSKGQGNIQYF
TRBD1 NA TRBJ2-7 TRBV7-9 TGTGCCAGCAGCTTAGCAGGACAGGGGCGAAACGAGCAGTACTTC CASSLAGQGRNEQYF
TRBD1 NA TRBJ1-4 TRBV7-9 TGTGCCAGCAGCTCCCCCAACAGGGGTGGTGAAAAACTGTTTTTT CASSSPNRGGEKLFF
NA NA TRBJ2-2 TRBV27 TGTGCCAGCAATCCCGGACAGCCATGGGCCGGGGAGCTGTTTTTT CASNPGQPWAGELFF
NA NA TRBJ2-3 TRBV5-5 TGTGCCAGCAGCTTGCGGCAGGGAACAGATACGCAGTATTTT CASSLRQGTDTQYF
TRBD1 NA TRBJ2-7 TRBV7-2 TGTGCCAGCAGCTTACTTGGGACAGGGGGGATCTCCTACGAGCAGTACTTC CASSLLGTGGISYEQYF
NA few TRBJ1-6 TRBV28 TGTGCCAGCAGCCCCGGGAGGGCGGGCTCACCCCTCCACTTT CASSPGRAGSPLHF
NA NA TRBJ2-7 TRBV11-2 TGTGCCAGCAGCCCCTCGGGCGAGCAGTACTTC CASSPSGEQYF
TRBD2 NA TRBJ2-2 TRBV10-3 TGTGCCATCAGTGACCCTAGCGGGGGCCCGAACACCGGGGAGCTGTTTTTT CAISDPSGGPNTGELFF
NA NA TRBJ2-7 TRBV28 TGTGCCAGCAGTTTAACTAAACGTGCGTACTTC CASSLTKRAYF
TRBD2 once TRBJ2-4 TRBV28 TGTGCCAGCAGAAGTTTAGACGGGGGGGGATACATTCAGTACTTC CASRSLDGGGYIQYF
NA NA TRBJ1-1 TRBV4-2 TGTGCCAGCAGCCCGATGACAGAGCGTACTGAAGCTTTCTTT CASSPMTERTEAFF
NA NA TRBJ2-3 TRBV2 TGTGCCAGCAGCCAAGCCACAGATACGCAGTATTTT CASSQATDTQYF
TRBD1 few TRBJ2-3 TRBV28 TGTGCCAGCAGTCGGGACAGGGACACAGATACGCAGTATTTT CASSRDRDTDTQYF
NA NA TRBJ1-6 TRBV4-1 TGCGCCAGCAGCCAAGGTCAGACAAGCTCCTATAATTCACCCCTCCACTTT CASSQGQTSSYNSPLHF
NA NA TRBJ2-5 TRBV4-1 TGCGCCAGCAGCCAAGATTTCAGGTTTGGAGAGACCCAGTACTTC CASSQDFRFGETQYF
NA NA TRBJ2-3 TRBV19 TGTGCCAGTAGGCCCCCGGGGAGAGGCACAGATACGCAGTATTTT CASRPPGRGTDTQYF
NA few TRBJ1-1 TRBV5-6 TGTGCCAGCAGCTACAACAGTGAAGCTTTCTTT CASSYNSEAFF
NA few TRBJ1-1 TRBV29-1 TGCAGCGTTGAAGATCCCGCAGGGCTTGAAGCTTTCTTT CSVEDPAGLEAFF
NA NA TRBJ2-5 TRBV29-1 TGCAGCGTTAGTGCCGAGGAAGAGACCCAGTACTTC CSVSAEEETQYF
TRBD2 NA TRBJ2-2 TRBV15 TGTGCCACCAGCAGTAGCGGGGTTCGTAGGGAGCTGTTTTTT CATSSSGVRRELFF
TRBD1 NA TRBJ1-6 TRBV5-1 TGCGCCAGTCGGGACAGGGATTCTTCACCCCTCCACTTT CASRDRDSSPLHF
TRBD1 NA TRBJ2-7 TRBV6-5 TGTGCCAGCAGATACACGGGACAGAGCACTTACGAGCAGTACTTC CASRYTGQSTYEQYF
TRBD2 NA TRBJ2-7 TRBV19 TGTGCCAGTAGTATTGGGGGACTAACCTACGAGCAGTACTTC CASSIGGLTYEQYF
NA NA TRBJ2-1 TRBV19 TGTGCCAGTAGTATTTCCCTTTACAATGAGCAGTTCTTC CASSISLYNEQFF
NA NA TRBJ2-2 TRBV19 TGTGCCAGTAGTTTCGGGAGAGCGAACACCGGGGAGCTGTTTTTT CASSFGRANTGELFF
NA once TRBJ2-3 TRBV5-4 TGTGCCAGCAGCTTACAGACAGATACGCAGTATTTT CASSLQTDTQYF
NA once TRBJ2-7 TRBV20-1 TGCAGTGCTACTTTCTCCTACGAGCAGTACTTC CSATFSYEQYF